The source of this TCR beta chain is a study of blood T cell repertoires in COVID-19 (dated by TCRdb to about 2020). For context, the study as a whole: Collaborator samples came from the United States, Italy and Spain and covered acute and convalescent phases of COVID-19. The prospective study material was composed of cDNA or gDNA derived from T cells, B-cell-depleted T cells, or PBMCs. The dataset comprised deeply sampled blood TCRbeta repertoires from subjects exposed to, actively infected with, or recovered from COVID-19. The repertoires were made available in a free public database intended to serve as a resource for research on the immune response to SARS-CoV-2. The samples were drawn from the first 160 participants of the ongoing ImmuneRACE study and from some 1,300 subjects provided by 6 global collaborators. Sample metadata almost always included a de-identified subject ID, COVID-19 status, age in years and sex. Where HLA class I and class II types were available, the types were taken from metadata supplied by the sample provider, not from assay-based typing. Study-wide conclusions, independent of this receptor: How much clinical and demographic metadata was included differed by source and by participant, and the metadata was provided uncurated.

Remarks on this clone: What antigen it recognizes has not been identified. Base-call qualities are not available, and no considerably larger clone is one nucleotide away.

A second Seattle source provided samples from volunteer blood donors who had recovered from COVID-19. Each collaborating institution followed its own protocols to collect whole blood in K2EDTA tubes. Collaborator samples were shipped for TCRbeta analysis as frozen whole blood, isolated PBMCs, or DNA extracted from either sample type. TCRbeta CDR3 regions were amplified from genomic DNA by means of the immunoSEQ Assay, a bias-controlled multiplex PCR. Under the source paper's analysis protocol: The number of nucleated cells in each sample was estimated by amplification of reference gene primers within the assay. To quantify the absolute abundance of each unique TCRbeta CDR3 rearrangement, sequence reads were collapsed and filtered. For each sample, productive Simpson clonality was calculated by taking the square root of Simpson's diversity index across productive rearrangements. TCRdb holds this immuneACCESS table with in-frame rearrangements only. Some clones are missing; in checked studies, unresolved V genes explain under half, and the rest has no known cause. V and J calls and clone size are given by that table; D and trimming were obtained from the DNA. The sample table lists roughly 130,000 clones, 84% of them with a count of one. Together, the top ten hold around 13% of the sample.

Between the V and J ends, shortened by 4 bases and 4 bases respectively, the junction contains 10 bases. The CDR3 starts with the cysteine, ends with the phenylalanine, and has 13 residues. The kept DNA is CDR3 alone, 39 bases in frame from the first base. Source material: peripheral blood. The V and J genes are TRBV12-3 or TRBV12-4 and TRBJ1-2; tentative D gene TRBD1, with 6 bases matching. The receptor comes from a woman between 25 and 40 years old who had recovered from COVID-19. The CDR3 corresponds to CASSSGAAYGYTF. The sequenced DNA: TGTGCCAGCAGTTCAGGGGCGGCCTATGGCTACACCTTC.